This T cell receptor beta chain emerged from a study of cytomegalovirus exposure and HLA in healthy donors (dated by TCRdb to the late 2010s). Concerning the study at large: In an earlier analysis of 587 of the donors, 276 Gb of sequence data and about 110 million unique TCR beta sequences from about 190 million T cells were reported. Around 320 gigabases of sequencing data and approximately 85 million unique TCR sequences were included in an early release covering 550 to 650 HLA-typed donors. The genetic ancestry cluster associated with self-reported Caucasian donors included about 81% of the roughly 360 genotyped donors. The study aimed to test whether cataloging public T cell receptors could reveal signatures of past pathogen exposure. The T cell repertoires of around 730 subjects were profiled by immunosequencing and related to cytomegalovirus serostatus. In addition to the first cohort of 666 subjects, a separate validation cohort of under 150 different subjects was used. To predict cytomegalovirus infection status, the study brought together high-throughput TCR immunosequencing, statistical association of individual TCRs with disease status, and machine learning. In a later analysis, previously published TCR beta repertoires from fewer than 750 donors were re-analyzed and high-resolution HLA genotyping was added so that TCR occurrence patterns could be studied. In the later analysis, no new phenotypic data were used to find candidate immune exposures; instead, reliance was placed on TCR beta sequences and their occurrence across donors. An earlier analysis of about 620 of the donors applied high-throughput TCR beta sequencing to assess whether each TCR beta V gene segment acted as functional or pseudogenic. Alongside the repertoire data, information on donor age, sex, ethnicity and CMV serostatus was compiled. A later genetic analysis used genome-wide SNP genotypes for about 60% of the 666 donors, treating that subset as a discovery cohort. Every repertoire in the discovery cohort had been generated on one and the same sequencing platform. Class I and class II HLA loci were covered by the typing at four-digit resolution. The number of typed donors differed by locus: roughly 620-640 for A, B, C, DRB1 and DQB1; 522 for DQA1; some 590 for DPA1; and approximately 450 for DPB1. About five DR-DQ haplotypes were treated as single units for association and clustering because of strong linkage in the cohort. Among about 410 genotyped donors of the cohort, an average of approximately 220,000 unique TCR beta nucleotide sequences was sequenced per donor, of which roughly 18% were non-productive. Results and caveats for the whole study, not just this receptor: The classifier was reported to diagnose cytomegalovirus status with high specificity and sensitivity in both the original cohort and the validation cohort. A later analysis associated around 16,000 TCR beta sequences with specific HLA alleles at a false discovery rate of 0.05. The cohort was sequenced for TCR beta chains only, and without alpha or paired-chain data the features that could be detected were limited. A cluster of highly shared sequence variants was judged likely to be a technical artifact of the sequencing pipeline. A total of 164 TCR beta chains were listed by the study as associated with cytomegalovirus. In vitro tests confirmed that a few of the cytomegalovirus-associated TCR beta chains recognize cytomegalovirus antigens. Most TCR sequences were observed very rarely across donors, whereas some public TCRs were present in many individuals. Immune exposure information for the cohort was limited to CMV serostatus. In a later analysis, HLA-associated TCR beta chains were found to be more clonally expanded and to have lower generation probabilities than equally common non-associated chains. It was suggested by the authors that the approach could potentially be generalized to other disease states and immunological phenotypes. Linkage disequilibrium might explain the correlated functional status among segregating V segments, but an unknown experimental factor could not be excluded. A further reported finding was that TCR beta sequences accurately predicted the HLA-A and HLA-B alleles for most subjects in the first cohort. Assigning TCR associations to individual alleles was difficult when HLA alleles, especially DR and DQ, strongly co-occurred. An association between a missense DCLRE1C variant and V-gene and J-gene trimming of TCR beta chains was found in a later genetic analysis and replicated in an independent cohort. According to a later genetic analysis, donors in an Asian-associated ancestry cluster had fewer N-insertions in productive TCRs than the approximately 650-donor mean. Because the 87-base-pair reads could not distinguish some IMGT-functional V segments, including TRBV6-2 and TRBV6-3, those segments were excluded. Most CMV-associated TCR beta chains appeared to be HLA-restricted in a later analysis, and the HLA associations seemed to be driven largely by CMV exposure. In a later analysis, several top co-occurrence clusters were reported to appear linked to parvovirus B19, influenza, CMV and Epstein-Barr virus. Roughly uniform sequencing depth across donors was assumed in presence/absence analyses, although this assumption may not hold. Because HLA typing was unavailable for some donors at each locus, only the typed subset was used in association tests. In a later analysis, TCR association rates were found to vary across HLA loci, with the most associated TCRs seen for DRB1 alleles and the fewest for HLA-C alleles. In an earlier analysis of a few hundred of the donors, most TCR beta V segments were observed in productive rearrangements about 87% or about 30% of the time, broadly matching IMGT annotations. Because counts were too low, about 18 rarely observed V segments, including chromosome 9 orphons, were excluded from the earlier analysis of about 500 of the donors.

On this clone: Its binding antigen is unknown. Per-base qualities were not stored, and no clone one base away is much larger.

The CDR3 goes from the cysteine to the phenylalanine over 11 residues. Only the CDR3 region is kept as DNA, spanning 33 bases read in frame from base 1. The V end loses 3 bases and the J end loses 14 bases, and a stretch of 11 bases separates them. CDR1 and CDR2, looked up from the germline V gene, are SGDLS and YYNGEE. The cohort consisted of some 730 healthy bone marrow donors. Cohort members were all nominally healthy when sampled, although unrecorded immune exposures were likely present. The donor was CMV seronegative and was included in the group of several hundred seronegative cohort members. Each donor provided a peripheral blood sample, and peripheral blood mononuclear cells were used for TCR beta sequencing. The Qiagen DNeasy Blood Extraction Kit was used to extract genomic DNA from the blood cell samples. Libraries were made using the immunoSEQ multiplex PCR assay. For the multiplex PCR, a mixture combining 60 forward primers for TCR Vbeta segments and 13 reverse primers for TCR Jbeta segments was used. The CDR3 region of rearranged TCR beta genes was amplified from genomic DNA by a multiplex PCR assay. The amplified TCR beta libraries were sequenced on the Illumina HiSeq System as 87-base-pair reads. Per the original workflow: A later analysis counted tens of millions of unique TCR beta chains across the 650 to 800 repertoires, and 10 million to 11 million of these chains were shared by at least two donors. A nearest-neighbor algorithm error-corrected the raw reads and collapsed the reads into unique sequences, merging closely related sequences to remove PCR and sequencing errors. V, D and J gene segments were assigned by aligning CDR3 sequences to IMGT reference sequences. For a sequence to be retained, a match of at least six nucleotides to both a V gene segment and a J gene segment was required. Rearrangements were classified as productive when the CDR3 lacked stop codons and remained in frame with V and J, and all other rearrangements were classified as non-productive. Following IMGT convention, CDR3 was defined as the stretch from the second conserved V-encoded cysteine to the conserved J-encoded phenylalanine. The earlier analysis of some 600 of the donors excluded sequences that lacked an unambiguous match to a single V gene segment. In an earlier analysis of 450 to 700 of the donors, V segments were called functional above 56.7% productive rearrangements and were called segregating when the between-donor standard deviation exceeded 5%. A statistical classification framework was built for diagnosing cytomegalovirus status from the catalog of TCR beta chain sequences. In a later analysis, TCR nucleotide sequences were compared against IMGT/GENE-DB human TR gene sequences so that V and J genes could be assigned. A later analysis assigned CDR3 sequences and most-parsimonious VDJ recombination scenarios with the TCRdist pipeline. In a later analysis, each TCR beta chain was defined by its CDR3 amino acid sequence together with its V-gene family, and reads lacking a unique V-gene family were excluded. To address suspected cross-contamination and a sequencing artifact, a later analysis removed roughly 580 highly shared, low-generation-probability nucleotide sequences. For each public chain, a later analysis derived a clonal expansion index from normalized ranks of inferred template counts within each repertoire. Generation probabilities in a later analysis came from a VDJ recombination model fitted to out-of-frame rearrangements, and those results were checked against IGoR. In a later analysis, hypergeometric tests were used to score TCR-TCR, TCR-HLA and TCR-CMV co-occurrence, with a repertoire-size bias correction applied to TCR pairs. False discovery rates were estimated in a later analysis by permuting HLA or CMV assignments 20 times. A later analysis grouped co-occurring TCRs with DBSCAN, adding TCRdist sequence similarity when clustering within HLA-allele-positive subsets. Repertoires with fewer than 30,000 or more than 120,000 public chains, plus five repertoires with anomalous nucleotide sharing, were excluded from co-occurrence clustering. TCRdb mirrors the immuneACCESS table, restricted to in-frame sequences. Some clones are absent from its copies; in checked studies, under half trace to an unresolved V gene, and the reason for the others is unknown. V and J calls and clone size are copied from that table; D and trimming were computed from the DNA. The sample includes some 170,000 clones, with around 79% observed a single time. Clones ranked in the top ten supply 4.3% of the sample.

The sequence derives from a man aged 35 to 55 in good health and CMV-seronegative. Sequenced material: PBMCs. The chain is made from TRBV9 and TRBJ1-4; there is no confident call for the D gene. This receptor has the CDR3 CASSAGVGLFF. The sequenced DNA is TGTGCCAGCAGCGCCGGAGTTGGCCTGTTTTTT.